This T cell receptor beta chain derives from a study of CD8+ T cells in alopecia areata. RNA was extracted and reverse transcribed into cDNA as the sequencing template. Repertoires were generated with immunoSEQ multiplex PCR, while TCRdb's copy carries only in-frame clones and drops some. The sample holds about 150,000 clones, around half seen once. Here the sequenced sample was CD8+ T cells sorted from blood, taken at week 0. The TCR comes from a human donor with alopecia areata.

The CDR3 region is CATSEQRGHSYEQYF. DNA of the CDR3: TGTGCCACCAGCGAACAGCGGGGGCACTCCTACGAGCAGTACTTC. V and J are TRBV15 and TRBJ2-7; 8 bases line up with TRBD2. This CDR3 contains 15 residues. Germline lookup yields CDR1 LNHNV and CDR2 YYDKDF (reference sequence). V was pared by 5 bases and J by 0 bases, with 6 bases of the junction left unmatched.